The next 5 T cell receptor beta chains were all read from a single sample in a study of blood T cell repertoires in COVID-19. The protocol was immunoSEQ multiplex PCR, while the TCRdb copy is restricted to in-frame clones and leaves out a portion. The table has more than 70,000 clones, approximately 86% seen once. What was sequenced was peripheral blood. The receptors were sampled from a woman older than 75 with acute or convalescent COVID-19.

This clone was detected once. This chain connects TRBV5-6 to TRBJ2-1, with TRBD2 matching 7 bases. There are 15 residues in the CDR3. The germline V gene has CDR1 SGHDT and CDR2 YYEEEE. V lost 3 bases to trimming and J lost 4 bases; unmatched junction nucleotides: 7. CDR3 bases: TGTGCCAGCAGCTATTGGTGGGGACTATACAATGAGCAGTTCTTC. This translates into CASSYWWGLYNEQFF.

The gene calls are TRBV2 and TRBJ1-5, with D maybe TRBD1 (6 bases). Trimming took 2 bases from V and 7 from J, leaving 12 bases between them. CDR3 length: 14 residues. Germline lookup yields CDR1 SNHLY and CDR2 FYNNEI. CDR3 in amino acids: CASSEWGREQPQHF. The CDR3 region has the DNA TGTGCCAGCAGTGAATGGGGGCGGGAGCAGCCCCAGCATTTT.

This clone was observed a few times. V and J are TRBV2 and TRBJ1-2, with D possibly being TRBD1 (5 bases). Germline CDR1 and CDR2: SNHLY and FYNNEI. This CDR3 region has 13 residues. Trimming pared 5 bases from V and 3 bases from J, leaving 10 bases between. Here the CDR3 DNA reads TGTGCCAGCAGTAGCAGGGAAGACTATGGCTACACCTTC. It translates to CASSSREDYGYTF. Filled out from reference TRBV2 and TRBJ1-2, the complete variable domain reads EPEVTQTPSHQVTQMGQEVILRCVPISNHLYFYWYRQILGQKVEFLVSFYNNEISEKSEIFDDQFSVERPDGSNFTLKIRSTKLEDSAMYFCASSSREDYGYTFGSGTRLTVV.

The CDR3 is CASSTGTTRGEQFF. DNA of the CDR3: TGTGCCAGCAGCACCGGGACAACGCGCGGCGAGCAGTTCTTC. V is TRBV5-4 and J is TRBJ2-1; weak D call: TRBD1 (6 bases). V lost 4 bases and J 10 bases, leaving 18 bases between the germline ends. The CDR3 covers 14 residues. Germline CDR1 and CDR2: SGHNT and YYREEE (reference sequence).

This sequence joins TRBV5-1 and TRBJ2-2; 8 bases are a match to TRBD1. CDR3 length: 16 residues. Germline lookup yields CDR1 SGHRS and CDR2 YFSETQ. Trimming took 2 bases from V and 5 from J; bases not matched to a gene: 8. CDR3 nucleotide sequence: TGCGCCAGCAGCTTCCAATGGACAGGGCGGACCGGGGAGCTGTTTTTT. Encoded protein: CASSFQWTGRTGELFF.